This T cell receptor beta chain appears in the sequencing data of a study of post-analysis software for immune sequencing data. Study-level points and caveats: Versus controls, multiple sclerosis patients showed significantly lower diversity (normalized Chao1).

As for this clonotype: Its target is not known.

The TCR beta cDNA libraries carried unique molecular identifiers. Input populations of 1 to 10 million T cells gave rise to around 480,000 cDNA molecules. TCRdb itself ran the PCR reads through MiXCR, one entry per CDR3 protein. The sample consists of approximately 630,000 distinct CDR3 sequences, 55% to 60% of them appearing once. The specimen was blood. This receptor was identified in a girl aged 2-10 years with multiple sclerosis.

CDR3 sequence (DNA): TGTGCCAGCTCCAGACTAGCGGGACGGGGTGAGCAGTACTTC. Its translation is CASSRLAGRGEQYF. This chain uses TRBV25-1 with TRBJ2-4, with TRBD2 matching over 11 bases. This CDR3 contains 14 residues. Unmatched junction bases numbered 13, after V lost 8 bases and J lost 13 bases. CDR1 and CDR2 (germline): MGHDK, SYGVNS.